Listed below are T cell receptor beta chains from one sample, sequenced in a study of blood T cell repertoires in COVID-19. Clones were sequenced by immunoSEQ multiplex PCR, and TCRdb holds only the in-frame ones, with some missing. Of just over 90,000 clones listed, about 80% are singletons. The sequenced material came from peripheral blood. Receptor source: a man aged 65-85 years with acute or convalescent COVID-19. Both conserved end residues are trimmed from each CDR3.

v_gene | CDR3aa
TRBV10-3 | AISESATGSDGYT
TRBV5-1 | ASSEMDSSYNEQF
TRBV7-6 | ASTSGSGSDSGELF
TRBV5-5 | ASSYAWGREQY
TRBV25-1 | ASSEAGIEETQY
TRBV28 | ASSRAVKNIQY
TRBV2 | ASSVLRTGELF
TRBV27 | ASSRIPGQGTTEAF
TRBV28 | ASTAGGRLYEQY
TRBV5-1 | ASSFRSQTVLLKYEQY
TRBV6-5 | ASIPGVRGNTEAF
TRBV2 | ASSGGGATHTGELF
TRBV20-1 | SASGGGGYGYT
TRBV3-1/TRBV3-2 | ASSLQQGGTNEKLF
TRBV29-1 | SGKSLADSYNEQF
TRBV7-9 | ASSLGRTEAF
TRBV4-1 | ASSLYFDRSYGYT
TRBV7-3 | ASSLSVGANVLT
TRBV19 | ASSLRAAGYYNEQF
TRBV18 | ASSLNRGEQPQH
TRBV2 | ASRAQGLSGELF
TRBV2 | ASRKDRGMDEQF
TRBV6-5 | ASSYGLAASYEQY
TRBV5-1 | ASSLVGTGQNTEAF
TRBV6-5 | ASSWGDYYGYT
TRBV6-5 | ASRESNMNTEAF
TRBV7-9 | ASSPSGRAKNEQF
TRBV27 | ASSLAGGVGEQF
TRBV19 | ASSKDRGRKDGELF
TRBV7-8 | ASSLKTSGAGELF
TRBV3-1/TRBV3-2 | ASSPIQGEETQY
TRBV5-5 | ASSLALDRVNYGYT
TRBV9 | ASTGSGQGSQPQH
TRBV19 | ASSRNRERYNEKLF